The sequence of this T cell receptor (beta chain) was determined in a study of cytomegalovirus exposure and HLA in healthy donors. Study results and caveats: Cytomegalovirus association was listed for under 200 TCR beta chains.

As concerns this clone: Its target is not known.

V was pared by 1 base and J by 7 bases, with 14 bases between. This CDR3 spans 16 amino acids. CDR1 and CDR2 (germline): LGHNA, YNFKEQ. Samples came from healthy bone marrow donors. PCR primers comprised 60 Vbeta and 13 Jbeta primers. The repertoire was sequenced with immunoSEQ multiplex PCR; TCRdb's copy has only in-frame clones and lacks some. The sample's table shows about 200,000 clones. The sequence derives from a boy younger than 18 in good health and CMV-seronegative. Input material: PBMCs. The V gene is TRBV4-2, the J gene TRBJ1-6; a possible D gene is TRBD1 (5 bases). The CDR3, as DNA: TGTGCCAGCAGCCAAGTGATTAGGCAGGGAAATTCACCCCTCCACTTT. Amino acids: CASSQVIRQGNSPLHF.